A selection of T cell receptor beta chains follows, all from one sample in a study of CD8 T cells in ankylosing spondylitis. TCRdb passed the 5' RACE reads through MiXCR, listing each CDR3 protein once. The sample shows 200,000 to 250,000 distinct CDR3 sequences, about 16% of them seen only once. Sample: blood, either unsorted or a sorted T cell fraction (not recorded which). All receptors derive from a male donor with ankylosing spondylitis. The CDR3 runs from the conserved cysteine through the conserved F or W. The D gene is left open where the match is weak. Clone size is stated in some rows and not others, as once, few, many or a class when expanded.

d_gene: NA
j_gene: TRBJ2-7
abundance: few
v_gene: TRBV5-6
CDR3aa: CASSLRAGERYEQYF
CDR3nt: TGTGCCAGCAGCTTGCGGGCAGGGGAGAGATACGAGCAGTACTTC

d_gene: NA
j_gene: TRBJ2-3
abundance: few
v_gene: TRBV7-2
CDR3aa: CASSLNSGGVDTQYF
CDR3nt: TGTGCCAGCAGCCTAAATTCGGGGGGCGTAGATACGCAGTATTTT

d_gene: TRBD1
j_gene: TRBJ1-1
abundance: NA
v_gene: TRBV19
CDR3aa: CASSLDRGLRMNTEAFF
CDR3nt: TGTGCCAGTAGCCTCGACAGGGGGCTAAGGATGAACACTGAAGCTTTCTTT

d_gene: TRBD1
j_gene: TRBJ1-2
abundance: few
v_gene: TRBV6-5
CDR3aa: CASSIQGARGYTF
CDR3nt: TGTGCCAGCAGTATACAGGGGGCACGAGGCTACACCTTC

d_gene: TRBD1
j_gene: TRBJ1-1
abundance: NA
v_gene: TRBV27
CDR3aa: CASSPHPDRGAEAFF
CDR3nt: TGTGCCAGCAGTCCACACCCGGACAGGGGAGCTGAAGCTTTCTTT

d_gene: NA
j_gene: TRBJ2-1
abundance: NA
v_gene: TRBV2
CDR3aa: CASSDDGVGYNEQFF
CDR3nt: TGTGCCAGCAGTGATGATGGGGTAGGATACAATGAGCAGTTCTTC

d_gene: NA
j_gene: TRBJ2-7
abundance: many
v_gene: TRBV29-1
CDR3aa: CSVVGHPSEQYF
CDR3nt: TGCAGCGTTGTGGGGCACCCTAGCGAGCAGTACTTC

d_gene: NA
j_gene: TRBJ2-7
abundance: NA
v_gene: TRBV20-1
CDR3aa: CSARPGTYEQYF
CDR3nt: TGCAGTGCTAGACCAGGGACGTACGAGCAGTACTTC

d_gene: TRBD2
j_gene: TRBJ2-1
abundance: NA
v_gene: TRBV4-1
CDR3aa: CASSQDPQLAGVNNEQFF
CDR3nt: TGCGCCAGCAGCCAAGATCCCCAACTAGCGGGAGTGAATAATGAGCAGTTCTTC

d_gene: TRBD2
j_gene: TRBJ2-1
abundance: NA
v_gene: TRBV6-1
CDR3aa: CASSPPSGEPYNEQFF
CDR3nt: TGTGCCAGCAGCCCTCCCAGCGGGGAACCCTACAATGAGCAGTTCTTC

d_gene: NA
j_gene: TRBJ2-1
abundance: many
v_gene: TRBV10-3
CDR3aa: CAISESGYAEQFF
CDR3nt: TGTGCCATCAGTGAGTCGGGGTATGCTGAGCAGTTCTTC

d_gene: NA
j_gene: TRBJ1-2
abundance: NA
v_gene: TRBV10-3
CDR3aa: CAISEGQANYGYTF
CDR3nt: TGTGCCATCAGTGAGGGGCAGGCAAACTATGGCTACACCTTC

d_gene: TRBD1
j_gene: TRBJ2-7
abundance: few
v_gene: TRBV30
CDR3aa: CAWAAGTVSYEQYF
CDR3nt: TGTGCCTGGGCAGCCGGGACAGTCTCCTACGAGCAGTACTTC

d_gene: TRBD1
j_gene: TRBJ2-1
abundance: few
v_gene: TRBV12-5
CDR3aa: CASGPPGQVAYNEQFF
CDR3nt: TGTGCTAGTGGTCCGCCTGGACAGGTGGCCTACAATGAGCAGTTCTTC

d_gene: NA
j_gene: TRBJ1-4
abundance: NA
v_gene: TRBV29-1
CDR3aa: CSVDGGTNEKPFF
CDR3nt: TGCAGCGTTGATGGGGGAACTAATGAAAAACCGTTTTTT

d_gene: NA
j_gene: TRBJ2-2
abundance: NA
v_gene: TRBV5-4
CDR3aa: CASTFGTGHTGELFF
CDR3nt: TGTGCCAGCACCTTTGGCACAGGTCACACCGGGGAGCTGTTTTTT

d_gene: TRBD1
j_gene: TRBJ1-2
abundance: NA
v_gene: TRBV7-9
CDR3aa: CASSSTDRGSGGYTF
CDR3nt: TGTGCCAGCAGCTCCACGGACAGGGGGAGCGGTGGCTACACCTTC

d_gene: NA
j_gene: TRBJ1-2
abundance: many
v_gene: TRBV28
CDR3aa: CASRVGLYGYTF
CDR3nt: TGTGCCAGCAGGGTCGGCCTCTATGGCTACACCTTC

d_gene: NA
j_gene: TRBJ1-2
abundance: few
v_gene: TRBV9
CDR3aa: CASSGGGKPGYTF
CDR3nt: TGTGCCAGCAGCGGTGGGGGAAAGCCTGGCTACACCTTC

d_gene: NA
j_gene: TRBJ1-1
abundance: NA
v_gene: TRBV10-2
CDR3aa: CASSESGMNTEAFF
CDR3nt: TGCGCCAGCAGTGAGTCGGGTATGAACACTGAAGCTTTCTTT

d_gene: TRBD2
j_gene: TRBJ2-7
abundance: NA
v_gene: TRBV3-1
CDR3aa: CASSQAGGPHEQYF
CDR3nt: TGTGCCAGCAGCCAAGCGGGGGGGCCCCACGAGCAGTACTTC

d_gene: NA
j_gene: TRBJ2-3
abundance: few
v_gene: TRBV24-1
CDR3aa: CATSDSEGTSLFGTDTQYF
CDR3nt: TGTGCCACCAGTGATTCGGAGGGGACTTCCCTCTTCGGCACAGATACGCAGTATTTT

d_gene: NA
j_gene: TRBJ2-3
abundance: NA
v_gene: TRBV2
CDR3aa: CASSDVEGPTDTQYF
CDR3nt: TGTGCCAGCAGTGACGTTGAGGGGCCCACAGATACGCAGTATTTT

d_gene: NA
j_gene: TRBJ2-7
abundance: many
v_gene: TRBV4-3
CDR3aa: CASSQGVAQYEQYF
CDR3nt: TGCGCCAGCAGCCAAGGGGTGGCTCAATACGAGCAGTACTTC

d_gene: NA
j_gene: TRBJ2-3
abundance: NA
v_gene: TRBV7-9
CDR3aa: CASTTSTDTQYF
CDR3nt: TGTGCCAGCACGACCAGCACAGATACGCAGTATTTT

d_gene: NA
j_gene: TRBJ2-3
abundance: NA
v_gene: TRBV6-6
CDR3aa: CASSSYSTDTQYF
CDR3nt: TGTGCCAGCAGTTCTTATAGCACAGATACGCAGTATTTT

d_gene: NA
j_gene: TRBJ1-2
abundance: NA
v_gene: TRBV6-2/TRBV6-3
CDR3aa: CASSLGSYYGYTF
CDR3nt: TGTGCCAGCAGTCTCGGGTCCTATTATGGCTACACCTTC

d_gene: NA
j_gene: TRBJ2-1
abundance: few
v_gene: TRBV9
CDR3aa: CASSGTSSEQFF
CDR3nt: TGTGCCAGCAGCGGAACCTCGAGTGAGCAGTTCTTC

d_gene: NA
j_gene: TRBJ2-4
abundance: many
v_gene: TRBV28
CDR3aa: CASSEDENIQYF
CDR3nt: TGTGCCAGCAGCGAAGATGAAAACATTCAGTACTTC

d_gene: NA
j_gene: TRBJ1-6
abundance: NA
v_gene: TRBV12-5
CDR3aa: CASVRAGPSLHF
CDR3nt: TGTGCTAGTGTTCGAGCAGGTCCCTCCCTCCACTTT

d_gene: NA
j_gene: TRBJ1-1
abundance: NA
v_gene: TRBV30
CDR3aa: CAWSVHRVNTEAFF
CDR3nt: TGTGCCTGGAGTGTACACCGGGTGAACACTGAAGCTTTCTTT

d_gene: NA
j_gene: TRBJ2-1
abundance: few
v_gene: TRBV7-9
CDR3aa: CASRAPRVGPNEQFF
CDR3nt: TGTGCCAGCAGGGCCCCACGGGTGGGGCCCAATGAGCAGTTCTTC

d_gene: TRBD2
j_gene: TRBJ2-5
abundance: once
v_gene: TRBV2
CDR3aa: CASKPPAGPQETQYF
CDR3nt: TGTGCCAGCAAGCCACCAGCGGGGCCCCAAGAGACCCAGTACTTC

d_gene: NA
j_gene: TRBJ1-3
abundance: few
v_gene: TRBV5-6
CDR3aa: CATGLRSGNTIYF
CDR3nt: TGTGCCACCGGACTACGCTCTGGAAACACCATATATTTT

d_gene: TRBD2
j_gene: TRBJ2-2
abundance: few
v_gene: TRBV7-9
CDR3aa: CASSLTLADTGELFF
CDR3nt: TGTGCCAGCAGCTTAACACTAGCGGACACCGGGGAGCTGTTTTTT

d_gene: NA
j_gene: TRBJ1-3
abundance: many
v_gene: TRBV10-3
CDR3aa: CAISESGGSSGNTIYF
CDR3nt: TGTGCCATCAGTGAGTCGGGGGGCAGCTCTGGAAACACCATATATTTT

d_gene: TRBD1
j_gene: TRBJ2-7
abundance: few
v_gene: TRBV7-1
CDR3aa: CASSSPRTGAVLSNPEVNPYEQYF
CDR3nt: TGTGCCAGCAGCTCCCCTCGGACAGGGGCCGTACTATCTAACCCTGAGGTTAATCCCTACGAGCAGTACTTC

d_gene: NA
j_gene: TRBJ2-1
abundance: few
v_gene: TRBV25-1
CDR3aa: CASSAGVVNEQFF
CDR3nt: TGTGCCAGCAGTGCAGGGGTCGTCAATGAGCAGTTCTTC

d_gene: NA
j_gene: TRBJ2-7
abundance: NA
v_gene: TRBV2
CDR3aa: CASRPRGGVYEQYF
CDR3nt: TGTGCCAGCCGGCCCCGTGGGGGTGTCTACGAGCAGTACTTC

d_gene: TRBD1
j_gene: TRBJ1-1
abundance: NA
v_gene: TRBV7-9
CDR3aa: CASSLTGAENTEAFF
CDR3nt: TGTGCCAGCAGCCTTACAGGGGCGGAGAACACTGAAGCTTTCTTT

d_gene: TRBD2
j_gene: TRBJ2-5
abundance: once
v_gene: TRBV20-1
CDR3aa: CSARFAGVVETQYF
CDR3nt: TGCAGTGCTAGATTCGCGGGAGTGGTGGAGACCCAGTACTTC

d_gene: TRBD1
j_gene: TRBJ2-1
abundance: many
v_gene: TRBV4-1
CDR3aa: CASSLLQGTVRNQFF
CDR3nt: TGCGCCAGCAGCCTTCTCCAAGGGACAGTCCGTAACCAGTTCTTC

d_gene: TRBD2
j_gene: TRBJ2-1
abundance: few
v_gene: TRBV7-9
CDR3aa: CASSDARLALGEQFF
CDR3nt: TGTGCCAGCAGCGACGCCCGACTAGCGTTAGGGGAGCAGTTCTTC

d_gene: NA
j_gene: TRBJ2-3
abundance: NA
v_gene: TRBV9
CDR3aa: CASSVDQGGNTDTQYF
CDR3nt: TGTGCCAGCAGCGTAGACCAGGGAGGTAACACAGATACGCAGTATTTT

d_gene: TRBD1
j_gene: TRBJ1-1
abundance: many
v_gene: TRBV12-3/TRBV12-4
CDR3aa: CASSPTGGGEAFF
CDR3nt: TGTGCCAGCAGCCCCACAGGGGGCGGTGAAGCTTTCTTT

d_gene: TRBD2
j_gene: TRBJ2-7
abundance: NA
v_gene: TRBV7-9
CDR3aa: CASSLAGREAYEQYF
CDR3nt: TGTGCCAGCAGCTTAGCTGGGCGGGAGGCCTACGAGCAGTACTTC

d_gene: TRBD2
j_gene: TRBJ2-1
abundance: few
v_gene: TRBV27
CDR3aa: CASSSALLAANYNEQFF
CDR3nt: TGTGCCAGCAGTTCAGCCCTACTAGCGGCGAACTACAATGAGCAGTTCTTC

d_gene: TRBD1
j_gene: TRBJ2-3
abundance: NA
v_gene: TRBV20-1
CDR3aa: CSAGDSSNTDTQYF
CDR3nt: TGCAGTGCTGGGGACAGTTCTAACACAGATACGCAGTATTTT

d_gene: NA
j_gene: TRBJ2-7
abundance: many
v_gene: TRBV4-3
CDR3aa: CASSQDISGTYEQYF
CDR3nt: TGCGCCAGCAGCCAAGATATTAGCGGAACCTACGAGCAGTACTTC

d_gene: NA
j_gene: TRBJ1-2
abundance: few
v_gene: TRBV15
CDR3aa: CATSRDGGIAGYTF
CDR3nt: TGTGCCACCAGCAGAGATGGTGGAATTGCGGGCTACACCTTC

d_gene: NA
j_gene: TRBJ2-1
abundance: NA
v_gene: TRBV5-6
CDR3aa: CASSLGVWKNAYNEQFF
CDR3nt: TGTGCCAGCAGCTTGGGAGTGTGGAAGAACGCCTACAATGAGCAGTTCTTC

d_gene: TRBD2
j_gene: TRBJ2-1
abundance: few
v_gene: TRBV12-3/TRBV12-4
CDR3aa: CASSTFSGGANEQFF
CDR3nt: TGTGCCAGCAGCACTTTCAGCGGGGGGGCAAATGAGCAGTTCTTC

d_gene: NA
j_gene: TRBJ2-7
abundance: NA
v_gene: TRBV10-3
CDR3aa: CAISGGSYEQYF
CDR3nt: TGTGCCATCAGCGGGGGCTCCTACGAGCAGTACTTC

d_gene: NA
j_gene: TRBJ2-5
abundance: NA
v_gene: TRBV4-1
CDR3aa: CASSPQDPGTQQETQYF
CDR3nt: TGCGCCAGCAGCCCCCAAGACCCCGGGACACAGCAAGAGACCCAGTACTTC